Included here is one TCR beta chain sequence, with context. The authors reverse transcribed roughly 0.5 to 1 ug RNA with random hexamers. TCR beta CDR3 was amplified by immunoSEQ multiplex PCR. This amplification extended across 54 Vbeta and 13 Jbeta segments. One entry per CDR3 protein results from TCRdb running MiXCR on the immunoSEQ multiplex PCR reads. This sample has approximately 200,000 distinct CDR3 sequences; almost 96% occur once, and the top ten carry 0.093%. Deletions cut 0 bases from V and 3 bases from J, with 12 bases between. CDR1 and CDR2 (germline): LGHNT, FRNRAP. CDR3 length equals 15 residues. CD8+ and CD4+ T cells from blood underwent TCR beta sequencing, which was carried out in a high-throughput format. The study used treatment-naive patients who had stable or active relapsing-remitting disease as multiple sclerosis controls. Negative magnetic isolation gave CD8+ and CD4+ cells; FACS enriched CD8+ TEMRA.

These data are taken from a study of CD8 T cells in Susac syndrome. J is TRBJ2-7 and V is TRBV12-5, with D hard to call. This clonotype was sampled from a human donor with multiple sclerosis. The sample taken for sequencing was CD4+ T cells from PBMCs. The CDR3 spells CASGLVAGRHYEQYF. CDR3 DNA: TGTGCTAGTGGTTTGGTTGCAGGCAGACACTACGAGCAGTACTTC.